Listed below are T cell receptor beta chains from one sample, sequenced in a study of T cell changes during pregnancy in multiple sclerosis. Only in-frame clones appear in the TCRdb table, and some are missing; sequencing was by immunoSEQ multiplex PCR. This table has roughly 80,000 clones, about 92% appearing once. The source was peripheral blood, collected before pregnancy. The receptors originated from a female donor with multiple sclerosis, enrolled in a pregnancy study. Each CDR3 is given with its conserved first and last residue. A D gene is named only where the DNA matches it firmly. Where a row states a size, it is once, few, many or the class of an expanded clone; other rows omit it.

clone_size	j_call	v_call	d_call	cdr3_aa	cdr3_nt
.	TRBJ1-6	TRBV6-5	.	CASSYSQNNSPLHF	TGTGCCAGCAGTTACTCCCAGAATAATTCACCCCTCCACTTT
.	TRBJ2-7	TRBV5-4	TRBD2	CASSLDSGGYEQYF	TGTGCCAGCAGCTTGGATAGCGGGGGGTACGAGCAGTACTTC
.	TRBJ2-1	TRBV19	.	CASSGQGGSYNEQFF	TGTGCCAGTAGCGGACAGGGAGGGAGCTACAATGAGCAGTTCTTC
.	TRBJ2-5	TRBV29-1	.	CSVGIGGGFQETQYF	TGCAGCGTTGGGATAGGGGGGGGCTTCCAAGAGACCCAGTACTTC
.	TRBJ2-2	TRBV5-1	TRBD2	CASSFVSLAGKRNTGELFF	TGCGCCAGCAGCTTCGTGAGCCTAGCGGGGAAACGAAACACCGGGGAGCTGTTTTTT
.	TRBJ1-5	TRBV29-1	TRBD1	CSVWGGQGDQPQHF	TGCAGCGTTTGGGGAGGACAGGGCGATCAGCCCCAGCATTTT
.	TRBJ1-2	TRBV5-1	.	CASSLEAGDYGYTF	TGCGCCAGCAGCTTGGAAGCAGGGGACTATGGCTACACCTTC
once	TRBJ1-3	TRBV13	.	CASSTAGAVVSGNTIYF	TGTGCCAGCAGCACCGCGGGGGCCGTTGTGTCTGGAAACACCATATATTTT
.	TRBJ1-6	TRBV5-8	.	CASSLGVQGNSPLHF	TGTGCCAGCAGCTTGGGGGTCCAGGGTAATTCACCCCTCCACTTT
.	TRBJ2-2	TRBV30	.	CAWSWVGPTGELFF	TGTGCCTGGAGTTGGGTGGGGCCCACCGGGGAGCTGTTTTTT
.	TRBJ2-5	TRBV9	TRBD2	CASSGQLAGGQETQYF	TGTGCCAGCAGCGGCCAACTAGCGGGGGGCCAAGAGACCCAGTACTTC
.	TRBJ2-7	TRBV2	TRBD1	CASRGQDRDEQYF	TGTGCCAGCAGGGGGCAGGACAGGGACGAGCAGTACTTC
.	TRBJ1-2	TRBV28	TRBD1	CASSYRGREGYTF	TGTGCCAGCAGCTACAGGGGCAGGGAGGGCTACACCTTC
.	TRBJ2-3	TRBV19	.	CASRYRNTDTQYF	TGTGCCAGTAGGTACAGGAACACAGATACGCAGTATTTT
.	TRBJ1-2	TRBV29-1	TRBD1	CSVRDSPYGYTF	TGCAGCGTCCGGGACAGCCCTTATGGCTACACCTTC
.	TRBJ2-5	TRBV4-1	.	CASSQDIGQQETQYF	TGCGCCAGCAGCCAAGATATCGGACAGCAAGAGACCCAGTACTTC
.	TRBJ2-7	TRBV6-1	.	CASSEAGWAVYEQYF	TGTGCCAGCAGTGAAGCGGGTTGGGCAGTATACGAGCAGTACTTC
.	TRBJ2-5	TRBV5-1	TRBD1	CASSRGTGGWETQYF	TGCGCCAGCAGCCGAGGGACAGGGGGGTGGGAGACCCAGTACTTC
.	TRBJ2-7	TRBV11-2	TRBD1	CASSHSEGATYEQYF	TGTGCCAGCAGCCACTCTGAGGGGGCCACCTACGAGCAGTACTTC
.	TRBJ1-4	TRBV7-9	.	CASSLAVGGGVEKLFF	TGTGCCAGCAGCTTAGCGGTGGGAGGCGGTGTTGAAAAACTGTTTTTT
.	TRBJ1-1	TRBV19	.	CASTGLDSGGGLF	TGTGCCAGTACGGGACTTGACTCAGGCGGCGGCCTCTTT
.	TRBJ1-4	TRBV7-6	.	CASSLGTGLGRELFF	TGTGCCAGCAGCTTAGGGACTGGACTTGGTCGGGAACTGTTTTTT
.	TRBJ1-5	TRBV7-8	.	CASSLPGPPRGQPQHF	TGTGCCAGCAGCTTACCTGGACCGCCACGGGGTCAGCCCCAGCATTTT
.	TRBJ1-1	TRBV9	.	CASSVEGREDTEAFF	TGTGCCAGCAGCGTAGAGGGCAGGGAGGACACTGAAGCTTTCTTT
.	TRBJ2-1	TRBV27	TRBD1	CASSYFVQGVGEQFF	TGTGCCAGCAGTTATTTCGTACAGGGGGTCGGTGAGCAGTTCTTC
.	TRBJ1-3	TRBV19	TRBD1	CARTTGEMRSGNTIYF	TGTGCCAGAACTACAGGGGAAATGCGATCTGGAAACACCATATATTTT
.	TRBJ1-1	TRBV4-2	.	CASSQHPGMNTEAFF	TGTGCCAGCAGCCAACACCCAGGCATGAACACTGAAGCTTTCTTT
.	TRBJ1-1	TRBV29-1	.	CSGGNTEAFF	TGCAGCGGCGGTAACACTGAAGCTTTCTTT